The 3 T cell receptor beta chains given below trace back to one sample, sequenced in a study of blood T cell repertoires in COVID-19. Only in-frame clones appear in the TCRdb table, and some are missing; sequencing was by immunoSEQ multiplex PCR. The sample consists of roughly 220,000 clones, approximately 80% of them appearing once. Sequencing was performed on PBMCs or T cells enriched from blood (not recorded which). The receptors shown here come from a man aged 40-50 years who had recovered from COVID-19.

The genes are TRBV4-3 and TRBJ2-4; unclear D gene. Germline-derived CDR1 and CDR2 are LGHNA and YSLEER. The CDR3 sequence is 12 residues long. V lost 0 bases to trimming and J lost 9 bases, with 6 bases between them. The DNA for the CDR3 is TGCGCCAGCAGCCAAGATGGCATCATTCAGTACTTC. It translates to CASSQDGIIQYF.

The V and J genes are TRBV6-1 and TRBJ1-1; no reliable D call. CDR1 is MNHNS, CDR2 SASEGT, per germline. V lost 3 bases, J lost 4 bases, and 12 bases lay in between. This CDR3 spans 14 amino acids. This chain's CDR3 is CASSDGWRRTEAFF. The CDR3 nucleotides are TGTGCCAGCAGTGATGGTTGGAGGCGCACTGAAGCTTTCTTT.

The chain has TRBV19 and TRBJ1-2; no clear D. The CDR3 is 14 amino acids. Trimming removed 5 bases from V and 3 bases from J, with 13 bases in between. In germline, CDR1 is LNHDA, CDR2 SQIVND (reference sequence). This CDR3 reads CASSRPRGDYGYTF. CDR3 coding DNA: TGTGCCAGTAGTCGACCCCGGGGTGACTATGGCTACACCTTC.